This T cell receptor beta chain was documented in a study of beta chain features in type 1 diabetes. Averaging around 110 mL, one heparinised blood draw came from each individual donor. By way of CD45RO/CCR7/CD25/CD127/CD95/CD27, the CD4+ regulatory, stem cell-like memory, central memory and naive cells were sorted. This clone was counted only a few times. Its specificity is unknown. Study outcomes and limitations: Comparison showed that naive, central memory and Treg TCRB repertoires appeared more similar among patients than among healthy donors. A moderate, significant TCRB CDR3 shortening appeared in type 1 diabetes across four CD4+ subsets.

With 4 bases removed from V and 8 bases from J, the gap between germline ends came to 16 bases. Per the germline V gene, CDR1 is SGHTA and CDR2 is FQGNSA. The CDR3 covers 14 residues. As every portion of the isolated RNA was reverse transcribed, the sequencing read expressed TCRB transcripts. Sequenced by immunoSEQ multiplex PCR; TCRdb stores in-frame clones only, minus some. The sample has around 710,000 clones, 9.5% to 15% seen once. The sequence came from a man in his thirties or forties with type 1 diabetes. The V gene is TRBV7-2, the J gene TRBJ2-3; a possible D gene is TRBD2 (6 bases). Sequencing input: naive CD4+ T cells from blood. The CDR3 nucleotides are TGTGCCAGCAGCTCAGGGATGTACGGGGGTACGCAGTATTTT. This gives the protein CASSSGMYGGTQYF.